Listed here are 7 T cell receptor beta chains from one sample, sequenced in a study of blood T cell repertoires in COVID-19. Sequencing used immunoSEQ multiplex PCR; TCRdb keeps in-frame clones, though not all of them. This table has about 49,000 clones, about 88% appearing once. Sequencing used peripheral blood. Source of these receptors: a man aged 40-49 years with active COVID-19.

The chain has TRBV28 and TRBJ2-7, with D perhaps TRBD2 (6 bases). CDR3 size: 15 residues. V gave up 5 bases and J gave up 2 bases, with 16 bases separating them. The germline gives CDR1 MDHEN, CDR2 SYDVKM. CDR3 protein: CASSVLREAPYEQYF. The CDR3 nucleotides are TGTGCCAGCAGTGTTCTCAGGGAGGCGCCCTACGAGCAGTACTTC.

This CDR3 reads CASSLNRDTQYF. The DNA for the CDR3 is TGTGCCAGCAGCTTAAACAGAGATACGCAGTATTTT. The rearrangement links TRBV7-3 to TRBJ2-3; D remains ambiguous. CDR3 length: 12 amino acids. Germline CDR1 SGHTA, CDR2 FQGTGA. V lost 1 base, J lost 5 bases, and 4 bases lay in between.

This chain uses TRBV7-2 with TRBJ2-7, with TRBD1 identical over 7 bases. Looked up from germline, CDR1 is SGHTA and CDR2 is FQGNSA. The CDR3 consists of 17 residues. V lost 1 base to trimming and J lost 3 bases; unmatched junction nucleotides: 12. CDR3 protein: CASSLDLVRGRGYEQYF. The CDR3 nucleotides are TGTGCCAGCAGCTTAGATTTAGTAAGGGGGCGCGGCTACGAGCAGTACTTC.

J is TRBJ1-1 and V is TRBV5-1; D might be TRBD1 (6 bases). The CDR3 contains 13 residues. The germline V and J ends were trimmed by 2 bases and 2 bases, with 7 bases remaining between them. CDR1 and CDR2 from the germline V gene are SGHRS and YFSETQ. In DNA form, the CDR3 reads TGCGCCAGCAGCTTCAGGGGCAACACTGAAGCTTTCTTT. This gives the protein CASSFRGNTEAFF.

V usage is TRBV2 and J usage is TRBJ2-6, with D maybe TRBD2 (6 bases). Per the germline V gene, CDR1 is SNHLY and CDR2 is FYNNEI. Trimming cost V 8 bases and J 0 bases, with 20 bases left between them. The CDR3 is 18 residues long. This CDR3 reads CASLGGALIPSGANVLTF. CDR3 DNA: TGTGCCAGCCTTGGCGGGGCGCTAATTCCCTCTGGGGCCAACGTCCTGACTTTC. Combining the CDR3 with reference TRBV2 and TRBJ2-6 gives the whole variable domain EPEVTQTPSHQVTQMGQEVILRCVPISNHLYFYWYRQILGQKVEFLVSFYNNEISEKSEIFDDQFSVERPDGSNFTLKIRSTKLEDSAMYFCASLGGALIPSGANVLTFGAGSRLTVL.

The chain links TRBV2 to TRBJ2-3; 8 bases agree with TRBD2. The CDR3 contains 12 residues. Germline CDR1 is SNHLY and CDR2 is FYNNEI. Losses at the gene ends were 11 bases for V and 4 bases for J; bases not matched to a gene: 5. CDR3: CAGDGGADTQYF. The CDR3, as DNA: TGTGCCGGGGACGGGGGGGCAGATACGCAGTATTTT. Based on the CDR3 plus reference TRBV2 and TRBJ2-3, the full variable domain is EPEVTQTPSHQVTQMGQEVILRCVPISNHLYFYWYRQILGQKVEFLVSFYNNEISEKSEIFDDQFSVERPDGSNFTLKIRSTKLEDSAMYFCAGDGGADTQYFGPGTRLTVL.

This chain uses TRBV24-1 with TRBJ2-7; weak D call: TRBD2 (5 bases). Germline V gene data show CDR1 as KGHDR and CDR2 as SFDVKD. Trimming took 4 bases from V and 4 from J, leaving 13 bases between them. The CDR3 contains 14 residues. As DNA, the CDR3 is TGTGCCACCAGTGAGGAGGTAGGATTTTACGAGCAGTACTTC. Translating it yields CATSEEVGFYEQYF.